Shown below are 5 T cell receptor beta chains from a single sample sequenced in a study of persistence of HIV-infected CD4 T cells. Sequencing used immunoSEQ version 4 in survey mode. Repertoires were generated with immunoSEQ multiplex PCR, while TCRdb's copy carries only in-frame clones and drops some. The sample lists tens of thousands of clones, 90% to 95% occurring once. These receptors have no known antigen. This nonspecific control used anti-CD3/anti-CD28 bead stimulation of CD4+ T cells. CD4+ T cells upregulating both CD40 ligand and CD69 were sorted as responding cells. The starting material was CD4+ T cells sorted from PBMCs after roughly 19-hour stimulation, obtained from a patient who received antiretroviral therapy. These receptors were obtained from an adult man with HIV who was CMV-seropositive.

V gene TRBV15 combines with J gene TRBJ2-2, with D unresolved. The CDR3 extends over 16 amino acids. Germline lookup yields CDR1 LNHNV and CDR2 YYDKDF (reference sequence). The V end was cut by 1 base, the J end by 0 bases, with 9 bases between. For the CDR3, the DNA is TGTGCCACCAGCAGAGGTGAAAGTACGAACACCGGGGAGCTGTTTTTT. This sequence encodes CATSRGESTNTGELFF.

The CDR3 sequence: CASSWAGQGTYSNQPQHF. The CDR3 DNA follows: TGTGCCAGTAGTTGGGCGGGACAGGGGACTTATAGCAATCAGCCCCAGCATTTT. The rearrangement links TRBV19 to TRBJ1-5, with 10 positions matching TRBD1. Germline values: CDR1 LNHDA, CDR2 SQIVND (reference sequence). With 5 bases clipped from V and 0 bases from J, the junction kept 10 bases outside the gene matches. The CDR3 is made up of 18 amino acids. The variable domain in full, completed from reference TRBV19 and TRBJ1-5, reads DGGITQSPKYLFRKEGQNVTLSCEQNLNHDAMYWYRQDPGQGLRLIYYSQIVNDFQKGDIAEGYSVSREKKESFPLTVTSAQKNPTAFYLCASSWAGQGTYSNQPQHFGDGTRLSIL.

The gene calls are TRBV29-1 and TRBJ2-7, with TRBD1 identical over 7 bases. With 8 bases clipped from V and 5 bases from J, the junction kept 12 bases outside the gene matches. There are 13 residues in the CDR3. The germline V gene encodes CDR1 SQVTM and CDR2 ANQGSEA. CDR3 in DNA: TGCAGCCCCGGAGGACAGGTCAACCACGAGCAGTACTTC. This gives the protein CSPGGQVNHEQYF.

The chain links TRBV6-5 to TRBJ2-7, with D perhaps matching TRBD2 (5 bases). The CDR3 contains 15 residues. The V gene lost 6 bases and the J gene lost 1 base, with 16 bases spanning the gap. In germline, CDR1 is MNHEY, CDR2 SVGAGI. The CDR3 reads CASSTSTGISYEQYF. The CDR3 nucleotides are TGTGCCAGCAGCACTTCCACCGGGATTTCCTACGAGCAGTACTTC.

The chain links TRBV27 to TRBJ1-1; tentatively, D is TRBD1 (6 bases). The CDR3 loop spans 15 amino acids. Between the trimmed V and J ends, which lost 6 bases and 1 base, there was a span of 15 bases. CDR1 MNHEY and CDR2 SMNVEV come from the germline V gene (reference sequence). The CDR3: CASRVRGGTNTEAFF. CDR3 in DNA: TGTGCCAGCAGGGTAAGAGGGGGAACGAACACTGAAGCTTTCTTT.